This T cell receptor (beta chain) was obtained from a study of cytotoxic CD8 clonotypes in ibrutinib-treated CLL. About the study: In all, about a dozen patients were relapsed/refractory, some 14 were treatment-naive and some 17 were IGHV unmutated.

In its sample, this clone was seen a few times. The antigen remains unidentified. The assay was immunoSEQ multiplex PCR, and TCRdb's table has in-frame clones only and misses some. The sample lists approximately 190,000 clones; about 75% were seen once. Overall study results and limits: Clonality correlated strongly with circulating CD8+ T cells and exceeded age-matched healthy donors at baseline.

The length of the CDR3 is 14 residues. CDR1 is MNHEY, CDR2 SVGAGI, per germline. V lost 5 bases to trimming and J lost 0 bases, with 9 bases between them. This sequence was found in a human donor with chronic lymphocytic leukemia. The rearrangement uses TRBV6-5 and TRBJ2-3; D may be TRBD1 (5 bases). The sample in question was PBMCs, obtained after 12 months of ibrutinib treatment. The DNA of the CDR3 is TGTGCCAGCAGTCACAGGTCCAGCACAGATACGCAGTATTTT. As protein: CASSHRSSTDTQYF.